The subject of this entry is one T cell receptor beta chain. The sample's time point: blood 4 weeks post-SBRT, at nephrectomy. Specified treatment: 15 Gy SBRT to primary tumor, nephrectomy 4 weeks later. The patient's renal cell carcinoma had clear cell pathology. CDR3 length: 15 residues. Trimming took 1 base from V and 5 from J, leaving 9 bases between them. The germline V gene has CDR1 SNHLY and CDR2 FYNNEI. The protocol was immunoSEQ multiplex PCR, while the TCRdb copy is restricted to in-frame clones and leaves out a portion. The sample gives 140,000 to 150,000 clones, about 88% of which show up once; 17% is in the top ten. The data derive from a study of radiation and T cells in renal cell carcinoma.

V gene TRBV2 combines with J gene TRBJ1-6, with D maybe TRBD1 (6 bases). This sequence was found in a woman in her forties or fifties with renal cell carcinoma. The source was blood, collected from a patient whose treatment included radiotherapy and nephrectomy. CDR3 bases: TGTGCCAGCAGTGAAGGCAGGGGCGATAATTCACCCCTCCACTTT. Translation gives CASSEGRGDNSPLHF.